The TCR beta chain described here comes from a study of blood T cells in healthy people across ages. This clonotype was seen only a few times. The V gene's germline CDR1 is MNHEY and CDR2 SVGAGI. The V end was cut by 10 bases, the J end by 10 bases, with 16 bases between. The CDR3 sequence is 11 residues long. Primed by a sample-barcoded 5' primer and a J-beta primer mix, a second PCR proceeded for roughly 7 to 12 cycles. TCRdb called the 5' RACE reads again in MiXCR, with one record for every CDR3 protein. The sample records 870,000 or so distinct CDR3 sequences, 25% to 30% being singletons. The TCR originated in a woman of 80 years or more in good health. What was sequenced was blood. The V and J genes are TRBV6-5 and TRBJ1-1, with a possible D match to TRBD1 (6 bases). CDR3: CATSGARAAFF. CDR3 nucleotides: TGTGCCACCTCAGGGGCTAGGGCAGCTTTCTTT.